The clone carrying this T cell receptor beta chain was counted ten times or more. Antigen specificity is unknown. The junction differs from germline at one of its ends, possibly a read error. The data stem from a study of T cell repertoires in cytomegalovirus infection. Background on the study: Public TCR beta signatures provided an indication of both CMV infection and a matching HLA type.

Overall study results and limits: Carriers of CMV and the relevant HLA type were discriminated by public TCR beta frequency.

Germline CDR1 is SGHTA and CDR2 is FQGNSA. This CDR3 comprises 13 residues. TCRdb reanalysed the reads using MiXCR and keeps one entry per CDR3 protein. Here the sample spans around 430,000 distinct CDR3 sequences, about 42% being singletons. The chain recombines TRBV7-2 with TRBJ1-5, with 8 bases lining up with TRBD1. This clonotype was obtained from a human donor in good health (CMV status not recorded). Some clones in this sample may be carry-over from other donors' samples. The source material was cultured PBMCs, sampled from culture after CMV antigen stimulation. The CDR3 nucleotides read TGTGCCAGCAGTTTAGGACAGGGCCAGCCCCAGCATTTT. Its translation is CASSLGQGQPQHF.